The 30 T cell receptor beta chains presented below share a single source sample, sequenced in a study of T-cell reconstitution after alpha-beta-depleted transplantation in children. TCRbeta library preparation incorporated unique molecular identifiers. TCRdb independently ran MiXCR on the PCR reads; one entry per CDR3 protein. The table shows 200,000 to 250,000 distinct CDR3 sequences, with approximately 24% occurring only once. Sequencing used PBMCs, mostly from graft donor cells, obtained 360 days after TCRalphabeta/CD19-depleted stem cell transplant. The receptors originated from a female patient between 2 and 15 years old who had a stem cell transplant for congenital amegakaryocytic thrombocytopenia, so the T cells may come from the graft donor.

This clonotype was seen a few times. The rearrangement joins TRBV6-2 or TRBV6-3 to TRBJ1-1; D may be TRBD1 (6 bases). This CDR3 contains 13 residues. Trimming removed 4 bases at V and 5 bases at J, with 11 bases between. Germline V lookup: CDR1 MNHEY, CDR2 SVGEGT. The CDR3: CASSSVRGTEAFF. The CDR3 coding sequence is TGTGCCAGCAGTTCGGTGAGGGGGACTGAAGCTTTCTTT.

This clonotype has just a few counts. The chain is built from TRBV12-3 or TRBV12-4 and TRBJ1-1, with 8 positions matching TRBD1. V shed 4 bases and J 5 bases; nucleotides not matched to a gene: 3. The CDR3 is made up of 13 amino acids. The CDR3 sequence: CASSSGGVTEAFF. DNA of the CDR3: TGTGCCAGCAGTTCAGGGGGCGTTACTGAAGCTTTCTTT.

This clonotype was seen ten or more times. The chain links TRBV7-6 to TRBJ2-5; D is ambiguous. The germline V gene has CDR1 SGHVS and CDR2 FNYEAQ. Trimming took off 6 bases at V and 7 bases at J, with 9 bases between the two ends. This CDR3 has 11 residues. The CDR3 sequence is CASSRYGTQYF. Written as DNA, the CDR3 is TGTGCCAGCAGTCGGTATGGGACCCAGTACTTC.

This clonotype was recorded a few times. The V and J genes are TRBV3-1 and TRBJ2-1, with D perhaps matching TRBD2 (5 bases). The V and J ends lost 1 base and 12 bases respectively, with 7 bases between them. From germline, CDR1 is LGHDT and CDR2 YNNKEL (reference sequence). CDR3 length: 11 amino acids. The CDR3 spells CASSQGGPQFF. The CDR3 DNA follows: TGTGCCAGCAGCCAAGGCGGGCCGCAGTTCTTC.

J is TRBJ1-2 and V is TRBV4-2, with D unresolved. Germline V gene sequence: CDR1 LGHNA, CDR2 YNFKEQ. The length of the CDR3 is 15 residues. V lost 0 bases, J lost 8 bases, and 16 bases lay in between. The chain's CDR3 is CASSQDLFPAGGYTF. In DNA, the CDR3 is TGTGCCAGCAGCCAAGATCTTTTCCCAGCGGGCGGCTACACCTTC.

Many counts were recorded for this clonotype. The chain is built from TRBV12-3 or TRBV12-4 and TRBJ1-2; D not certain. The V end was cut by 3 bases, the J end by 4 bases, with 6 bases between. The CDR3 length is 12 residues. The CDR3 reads CASSLQIYGYTF. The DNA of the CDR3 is TGTGCCAGCAGTTTGCAGATCTATGGCTACACCTTC.

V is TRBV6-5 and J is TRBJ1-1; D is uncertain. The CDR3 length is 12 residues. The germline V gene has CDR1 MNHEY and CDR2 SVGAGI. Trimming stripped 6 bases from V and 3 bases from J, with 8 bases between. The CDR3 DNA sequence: TGTGCCAGCAGCCGACTGGACACTGAAGCTTTCTTT. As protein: CASSRLDTEAFF.

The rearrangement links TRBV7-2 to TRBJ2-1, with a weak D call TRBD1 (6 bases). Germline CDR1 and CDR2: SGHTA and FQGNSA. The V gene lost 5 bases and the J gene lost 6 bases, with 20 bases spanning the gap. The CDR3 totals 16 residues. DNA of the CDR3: TGTGCCAGCAGCGACGAATTTAGGACAGCCTCCAATGAGCAGTTCTTC. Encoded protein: CASSDEFRTASNEQFF. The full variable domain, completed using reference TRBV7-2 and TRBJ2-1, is GAGVSQSPSNKVTEKGKDVELRCDPISGHTALYWYRQSLGQGLEFLIYFQGNSAPDKSGLPSDRFSAERTGGSVSTLTIQRTQQEDSAVYLCASSDEFRTASNEQFFGPGTRLTVL.

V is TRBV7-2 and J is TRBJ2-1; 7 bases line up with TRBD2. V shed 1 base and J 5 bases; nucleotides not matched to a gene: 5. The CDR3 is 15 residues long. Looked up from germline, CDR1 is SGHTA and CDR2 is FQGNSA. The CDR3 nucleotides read TGTGCCAGCAGCTTAGTAGCGGGTACCGACAATGAGCAGTTCTTC. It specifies CASSLVAGTDNEQFF.

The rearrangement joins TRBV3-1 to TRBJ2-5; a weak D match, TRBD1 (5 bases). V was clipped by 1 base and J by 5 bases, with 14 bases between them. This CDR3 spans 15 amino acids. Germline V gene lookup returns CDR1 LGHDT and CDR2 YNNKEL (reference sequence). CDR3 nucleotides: TGTGCCAGCAGCCAAGGGTGGGGCGGAATCGAGACCCAGTACTTC. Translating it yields CASSQGWGGIETQYF.

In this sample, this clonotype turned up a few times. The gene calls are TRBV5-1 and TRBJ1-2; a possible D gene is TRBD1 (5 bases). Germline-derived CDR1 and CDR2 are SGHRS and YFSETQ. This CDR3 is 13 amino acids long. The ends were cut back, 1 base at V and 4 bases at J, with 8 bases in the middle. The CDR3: CASSLLRGYGYTF. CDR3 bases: TGCGCCAGCAGCTTGCTTAGGGGCTATGGCTACACCTTC.

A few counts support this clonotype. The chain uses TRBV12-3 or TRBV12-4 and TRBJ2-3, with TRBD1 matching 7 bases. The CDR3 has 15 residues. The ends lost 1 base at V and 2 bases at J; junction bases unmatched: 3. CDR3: CASSLGDRLTDTQYF. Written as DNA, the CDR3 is TGTGCCAGCAGTTTAGGGGACAGACTCACAGATACGCAGTATTTT.

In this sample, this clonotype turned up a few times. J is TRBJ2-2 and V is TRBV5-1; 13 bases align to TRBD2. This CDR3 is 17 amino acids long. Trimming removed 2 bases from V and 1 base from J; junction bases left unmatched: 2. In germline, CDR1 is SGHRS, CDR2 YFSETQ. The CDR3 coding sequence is TGCGCCAGCAGCTTAGGGACTAGCGGGAAGAACACCGGGGAGCTGTTTTTT. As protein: CASSLGTSGKNTGELFF. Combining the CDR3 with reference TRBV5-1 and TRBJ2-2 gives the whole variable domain KAGVTQTPRYLIKTRGQQVTLSCSPISGHRSVSWYQQTPGQGLQFLFEYFSETQRNKGNFPGRFSGRQFSNSRSEMNVSTLELGDSALYLCASSLGTSGKNTGELFFGEGSRLTVL.

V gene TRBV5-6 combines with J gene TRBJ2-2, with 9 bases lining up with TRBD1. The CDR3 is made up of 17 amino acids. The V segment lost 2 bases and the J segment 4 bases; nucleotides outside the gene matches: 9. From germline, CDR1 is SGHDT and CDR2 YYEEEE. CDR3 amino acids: CASSLQGAPRFTGELFF. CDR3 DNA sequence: TGTGCCAGCAGCTTACAGGGGGCGCCTCGATTCACCGGGGAGCTGTTTTTT.

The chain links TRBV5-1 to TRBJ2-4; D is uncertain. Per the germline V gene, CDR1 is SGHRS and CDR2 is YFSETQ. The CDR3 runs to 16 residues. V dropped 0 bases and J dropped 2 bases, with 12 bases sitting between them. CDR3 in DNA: TGCGCCAGCAGCTTGGGGGCCCTAGGAACCAAAAACATTCAGTACTTC. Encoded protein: CASSLGALGTKNIQYF.

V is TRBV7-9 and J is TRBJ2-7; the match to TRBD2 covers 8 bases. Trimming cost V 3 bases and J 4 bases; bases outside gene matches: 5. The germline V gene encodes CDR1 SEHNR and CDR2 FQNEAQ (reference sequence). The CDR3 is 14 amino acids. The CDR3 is CASSFSGGKYEQYF. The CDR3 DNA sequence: TGTGCCAGCAGCTTCTCGGGAGGGAAGTACGAGCAGTACTTC.

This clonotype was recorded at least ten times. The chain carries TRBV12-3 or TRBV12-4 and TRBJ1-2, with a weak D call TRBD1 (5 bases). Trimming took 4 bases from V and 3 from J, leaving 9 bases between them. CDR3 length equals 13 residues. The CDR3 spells CASSYRGHYGYTF. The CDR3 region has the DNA TGTGCCAGCAGTTACCGGGGCCACTATGGCTACACCTTC.

The CDR3 DNA follows: TGTGCCAGCAGCGCGGACAGGAGACTCTACAATGAGCAGTTCTTC. Protein: CASSADRRLYNEQFF. The chain is built from TRBV6-2 or TRBV6-3 and TRBJ2-1; 7 bases map to TRBD1. CDR1 and CDR2 from the germline V gene are MNHEY and SVGEGT. V dropped 6 bases and J dropped 3; count of bases not matched to a gene: 8. CDR3 length: 15 residues.

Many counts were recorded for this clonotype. CDR3 in amino acids: CASSEAWTTYTQYF. The DNA of the CDR3 is TGTGCCAGCAGTGAAGCGTGGACCACTTATACGCAGTATTTT. The chain is built from TRBV6-1 and TRBJ2-3; no clear D gene. This CDR3 is built from 14 residues. Trimming cost V 0 bases and J 7 bases, with 11 bases left between them. The germline V gene has CDR1 MNHNS and CDR2 SASEGT.

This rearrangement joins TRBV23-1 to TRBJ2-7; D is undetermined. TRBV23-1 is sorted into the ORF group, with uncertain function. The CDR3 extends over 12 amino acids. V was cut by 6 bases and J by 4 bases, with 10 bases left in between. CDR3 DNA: TGCGCCAGCAGAGGCAAGTATTACGAGCAGTACTTC. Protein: CASRGKYYEQYF.

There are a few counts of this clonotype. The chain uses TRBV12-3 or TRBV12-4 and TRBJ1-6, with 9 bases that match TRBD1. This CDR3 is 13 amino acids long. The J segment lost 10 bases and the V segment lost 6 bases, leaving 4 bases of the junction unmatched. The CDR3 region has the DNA TGTGCCAGCAGCACGACAGGGGGGTCACCCCTCCACTTT. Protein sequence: CASSTTGGSPLHF.

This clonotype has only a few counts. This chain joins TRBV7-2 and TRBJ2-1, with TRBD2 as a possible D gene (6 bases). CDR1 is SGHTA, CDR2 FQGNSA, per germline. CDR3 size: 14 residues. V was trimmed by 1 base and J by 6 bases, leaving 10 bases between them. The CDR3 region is CASSLGLDPNEQFF. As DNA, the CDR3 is TGTGCCAGCAGCTTAGGACTAGATCCCAATGAGCAGTTCTTC.

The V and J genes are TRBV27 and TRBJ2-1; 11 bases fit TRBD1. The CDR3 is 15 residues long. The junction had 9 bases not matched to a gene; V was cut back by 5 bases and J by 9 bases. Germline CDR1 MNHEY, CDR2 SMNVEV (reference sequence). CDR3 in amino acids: CASSTGTGGSPEQFF. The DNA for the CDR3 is TGTGCCAGCAGTACCGGGACAGGGGGGTCCCCTGAGCAGTTCTTC.

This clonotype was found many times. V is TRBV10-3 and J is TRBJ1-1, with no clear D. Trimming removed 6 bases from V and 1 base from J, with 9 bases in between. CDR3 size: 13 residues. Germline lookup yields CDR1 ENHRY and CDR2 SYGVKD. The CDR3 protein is CAIRGSENTEAFF. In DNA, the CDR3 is TGTGCCATCAGGGGCTCGGAGAACACTGAAGCTTTCTTT.

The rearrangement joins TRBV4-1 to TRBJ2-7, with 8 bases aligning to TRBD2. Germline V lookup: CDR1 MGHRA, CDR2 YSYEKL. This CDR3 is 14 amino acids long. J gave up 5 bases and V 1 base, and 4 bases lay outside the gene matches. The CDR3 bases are TGCGCCAGCAGCCAAGCGGGGGGGCGGGACGAGCAGTACTTC. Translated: CASSQAGGRDEQYF.

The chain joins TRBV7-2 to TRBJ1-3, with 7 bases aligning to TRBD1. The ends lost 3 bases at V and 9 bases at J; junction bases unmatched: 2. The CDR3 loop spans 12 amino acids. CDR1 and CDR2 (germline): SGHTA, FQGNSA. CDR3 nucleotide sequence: TGTGCCAGCAGCTTGGGGACAGCCACCATATATTTT. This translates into CASSLGTATIYF.

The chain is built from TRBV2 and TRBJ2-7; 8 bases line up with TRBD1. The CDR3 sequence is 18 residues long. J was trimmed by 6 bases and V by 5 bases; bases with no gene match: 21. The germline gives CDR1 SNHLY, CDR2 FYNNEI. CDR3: CASSTASFRGRGLAEQYF. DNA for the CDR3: TGTGCCAGCAGTACAGCATCCTTCAGGGGGCGCGGACTCGCCGAGCAGTACTTC.

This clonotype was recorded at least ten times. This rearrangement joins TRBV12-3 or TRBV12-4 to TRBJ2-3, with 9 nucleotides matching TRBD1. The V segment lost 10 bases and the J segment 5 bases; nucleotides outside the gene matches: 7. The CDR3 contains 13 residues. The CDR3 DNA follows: TGTGCCATGGGGGGACAGGGTAGAGATACGCAGTATTTT. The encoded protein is CAMGGQGRDTQYF.

CDR3 protein: CASRPTGTGHQPQHF. The CDR3 DNA reads TGTGCCAGCAGACCCACCGGGACAGGGCATCAGCCCCAGCATTTT. This chain joins TRBV28 and TRBJ1-5; 9 nucleotides agree with TRBD1. Germline V gives CDR1 MDHEN, CDR2 SYDVKM. The CDR3 loop spans 15 amino acids. J lost 5 bases, V lost 6 bases, and 8 bases had no gene match.

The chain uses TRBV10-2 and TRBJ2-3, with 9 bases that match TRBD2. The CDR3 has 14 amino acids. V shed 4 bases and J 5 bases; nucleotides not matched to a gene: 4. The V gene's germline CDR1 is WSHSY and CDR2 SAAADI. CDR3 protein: CASSGAGGVDTQYF. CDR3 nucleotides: TGCGCCAGCAGTGGAGCGGGGGGCGTAGATACGCAGTATTTT.